The 32 T cell receptor beta chains listed next were all sequenced from one sample in a study of cytomegalovirus exposure and HLA in healthy donors. The PCR made use of 60 Vbeta and 13 Jbeta primers. Profiling relied on immunoSEQ multiplex PCR, and the TCRdb table lists in-frame clones only, not all of them. In total, the table holds 150,000 or so clones. The sample was PBMCs. The receptors derive from a man younger than 30 in good health and CMV-seronegative.

The J gene is TRBJ1-5, the V gene TRBV4-3; D call uncertain. The V end was cut by 0 bases, the J end by 4 bases, with 10 bases between. In germline, CDR1 is LGHNA, CDR2 YSLEER. CDR3 length equals 15 residues. As DNA, the CDR3 is TGCGCCAGCAGCCAAGACGACGACGGGAATCAGCCCCAGCATTTT. Encoded protein: CASSQDDDGNQPQHF.

The rearrangement joins TRBV19 to TRBJ1-5; D perhaps matches TRBD1 (6 bases). The CDR3 spans 15 residues. Germline loops: CDR1 LNHDA, CDR2 SQIVND (reference sequence). Trimming stripped 7 bases from V and 3 bases from J, with 16 bases between. CDR3 nucleotide sequence: TGTGCCAGTAAATACTCGGGACAACTCAATCAGCCCCAGCATTTT. This gives the protein CASKYSGQLNQPQHF. Supplemented by reference TRBV19 and TRBJ1-5, the full variable domain reads DGGITQSPKYLFRKEGQNVTLSCEQNLNHDAMYWYRQDPGQGLRLIYYSQIVNDFQKGDIAEGYSVSREKKESFPLTVTSAQKNPTAFYLCASKYSGQLNQPQHFGDGTRLSIL.

V usage is TRBV28 and J usage is TRBJ1-1; 7 bases map to TRBD1. The germline V gene encodes CDR1 MDHEN and CDR2 SYDVKM. The junction had 8 bases not matched to a gene; V was cut back by 6 bases and J by 4 bases. The CDR3 covers 14 residues. The CDR3 nucleotides are TGTGCCAGCAGACAATATCCAGGGGGCACTGAAGCTTTCTTT. This codes for CASRQYPGGTEAFF.

V is TRBV29-1 and J is TRBJ1-1, with TRBD1 matching over 8 bases. This CDR3 is 11 amino acids long. With V trimmed by 6 bases and J by 6 bases, 3 bases remained unmatched. Per the germline V gene, CDR1 is SQVTM and CDR2 is ANQGSEA. CDR3 in amino acids: CSVDRGPEAFF. In nucleotides, the CDR3 is TGCAGCGTCGACAGGGGCCCTGAAGCTTTCTTT.

This chain uses TRBV7-9 with TRBJ1-6, with D perhaps matching TRBD1 (6 bases). The CDR3 sequence is 19 residues long. Trimming cost V 4 bases and J 7 bases, with 26 bases left between them. Germline CDR1 and CDR2: SEHNR and FQNEAQ (reference sequence). In nucleotides, the CDR3 is TGTGCCAGCAGCTCCTCATCTTTGAAGACAGGAATCCGAAATTCACCCCTCCACTTT. This sequence encodes CASSSSSLKTGIRNSPLHF.

The chain has TRBV6-5 and TRBJ2-7, with 13 bases aligning to TRBD2. Looked up from germline, CDR1 is MNHEY and CDR2 is SVGAGI. V shed 2 bases, J shed 5 bases, and the junction held 3 bases outside the gene matches. This CDR3 is built from 15 residues. CDR3 in amino acids: CASSYRTSGGHEQYF. In DNA, the CDR3 is TGTGCCAGCAGTTACAGGACTAGCGGGGGTCACGAGCAGTACTTC.

This chain joins TRBV5-1 and TRBJ2-7; 8 bases are shared with TRBD1. Germline CDR1 is SGHRS and CDR2 is YFSETQ. Trimming at V came to 7 bases and at J to 5 bases, leaving 14 bases not matched to a gene. The CDR3 totals 15 residues. CDR3 sequence reads: CASSPGLQGAHEQYF. Written as DNA, the CDR3 is TGCGCCAGCTCTCCAGGGCTGCAGGGGGCCCACGAGCAGTACTTC.

This chain joins TRBV9 and TRBJ2-1, with D unresolved. V was clipped by 0 bases and J by 5 bases, with 9 bases between them. In germline, CDR1 is SGDLS, CDR2 YYNGEE. The CDR3 covers 14 residues. The CDR3 region has the DNA TGTGCCAGCAGCGTAGCACATCGGGACAATGAGCAGTTCTTC. Protein: CASSVAHRDNEQFF.

V and J are TRBV9 and TRBJ2-2, with 9 bases that match TRBD2. The trim removed 0 bases at V and 4 bases at J, leaving 7 bases unmatched. The CDR3 runs to 17 residues. The germline V gene has CDR1 SGDLS and CDR2 YYNGEE. The CDR3 sequence is CASSVGPIAGATGELFF. The CDR3 nucleotides read TGTGCCAGCAGCGTAGGTCCCATAGCGGGGGCCACCGGGGAGCTGTTTTTT.

The chain carries TRBV7-9 and TRBJ1-4; 7 bases are a match to TRBD1. The J segment lost 8 bases and the V segment lost 5 bases, leaving 5 bases of the junction unmatched. Per germline, CDR1 SEHNR and CDR2 FQNEAQ (reference sequence). CDR3 length equals 13 residues. The CDR3 DNA is TGTGCCAGCAGCGCACCGGACAGGGAAAAACTGTTTTTT. Its protein is CASSAPDREKLFF.

The chain combines TRBV7-9 with TRBJ2-7; 8 positions agree with TRBD2. With 7 bases clipped from V and 6 bases from J, the junction kept 11 bases outside the gene matches. CDR1 and CDR2 (germline): SEHNR, FQNEAQ (reference sequence). The CDR3 totals 14 residues. The CDR3 sequence: CASTPNSGGSEQYF. The CDR3 nucleotides read TGTGCCAGCACTCCCAACTCGGGGGGGTCCGAGCAGTACTTC.

The chain links TRBV19 to TRBJ1-3; 7 nucleotides match TRBD1. This CDR3 has 15 amino acids. After removal of 11 bases from V and 2 bases from J, the junction contained 12 bases not matched to a gene. CDR1 is LNHDA, CDR2 SQIVND, per germline (reference sequence). CDR3 DNA sequence: TGTGCCTACCGGGACAGCATAAATCCTGGAAACACCATATATTTT. The encoded protein is CAYRDSINPGNTIYF.

The chain links TRBV28 to TRBJ1-2; D is ambiguous. The CDR3 runs 15 residues. The V end lost 2 bases, the J end lost 4 bases, and 14 bases lay between the germline ends. The germline V gene has CDR1 MDHEN and CDR2 SYDVKM. This chain's CDR3 is CASSLVGIDSYGYTF. The CDR3 coding sequence is TGTGCCAGCAGTTTAGTAGGAATAGACTCCTATGGCTACACCTTC.

The V call is TRBV19, the J call TRBJ1-1; TRBD1 aligns across 7 bases. The CDR3 runs 13 residues. Germline V CDR1 and CDR2: LNHDA, SQIVND (reference sequence). V lost 5 bases to trimming and J lost 5 bases; unmatched junction nucleotides: 5. The CDR3 here is CASSVKGATEAFF. The CDR3 bases are TGTGCCAGTAGTGTAAAGGGGGCTACTGAAGCTTTCTTT.

The chain combines TRBV7-9 with TRBJ2-5; D is ambiguous. Germline V CDR1 and CDR2: SEHNR, FQNEAQ (reference sequence). Trimming took 5 bases from V and 11 from J, leaving 15 bases between them. The CDR3 covers 12 residues. CDR3 loop: CASSPEVLVQYF. CDR3 bases: TGTGCCAGCAGCCCCGAAGTTCTAGTTCAGTACTTC.

V gene TRBV7-2 combines with J gene TRBJ2-1; the match to TRBD2 covers 9 bases. Germline assignment: CDR1 SGHTA and CDR2 FQGNSA. The CDR3 runs to 18 residues. The V gene end was trimmed by 4 bases and the J gene end by 0 bases; junction bases not matched to a gene: 10. The CDR3 region is CASSSSSGGPSSYNEQFF. The CDR3 DNA sequence: TGTGCCAGCAGCTCAAGTAGCGGGGGACCTAGCTCCTACAATGAGCAGTTCTTC.

The chain has TRBV28 and TRBJ2-2; perhaps TRBD1 as D (6 bases). The CDR3 sequence is 15 residues long. CDR1 and CDR2 (germline): MDHEN, SYDVKM. V was trimmed by 1 base and J by 5 bases, leaving 11 bases between them. Here the CDR3 reads CASSLYGQWTGELFF. The CDR3 DNA is TGTGCCAGCAGTTTATATGGACAGTGGACCGGGGAGCTGTTTTTT.

J is TRBJ1-1 and V is TRBV6-6; D remains unclear. The CDR3 spans 13 residues. Germline V CDR1 and CDR2: MNHNY, SVGAGI (reference sequence). Trimming shortened V by 5 bases and J by 0 bases, and 7 bases separated the two germline ends. The CDR3 region has the DNA TGTGCCAGCAGTAATCCAGTGAACACTGAAGCTTTCTTT. Translating it yields CASSNPVNTEAFF.

This chain uses TRBV7-9 with TRBJ1-1, with 8 nucleotides matching TRBD1. Trimming at V came to 5 bases and at J to 4 bases, leaving 15 bases not matched to a gene. This CDR3 has 17 amino acids. Per the germline V gene, CDR1 is SEHNR and CDR2 is FQNEAQ (reference sequence). CDR3 in amino acids: CASSPMGTGGPFTEAFF. The DNA for the CDR3 is TGTGCCAGCAGCCCCATGGGAACAGGGGGACCCTTCACTGAAGCTTTCTTT.

This rearrangement joins TRBV5-8 to TRBJ2-1; 9 positions agree with TRBD2. Germline assignment: CDR1 SGHTS and CDR2 YDEGEE. The CDR3 is made up of 16 amino acids. Germline trimming cut 4 bases from V and 10 bases from J; bases unmatched to any gene: 15. The CDR3 DNA reads TGTGCCAGCAGCGCCCGTAGCGGGAGCGATTTCTCCGAGCAGTTCTTC. Amino acid sequence: CASSARSGSDFSEQFF.

The chain has TRBV4-1 and TRBJ1-5, with 9 bases that match TRBD1. The germline gives CDR1 MGHRA, CDR2 YSYEKL. This CDR3 is built from 15 residues. J gave up 4 bases and V 3 bases, and 4 bases lay outside the gene matches. CDR3 nucleotides: TGCGCCAGCAGCCAGGGTGGGACAGGGAATCAGCCCCAGCATTTT. Its protein is CASSQGGTGNQPQHF.

V gene TRBV28 combines with J gene TRBJ1-2, with 7 bases that match TRBD1. J gave up 5 bases and V 6 bases, and 6 bases lay outside the gene matches. The CDR3 has 13 amino acids. Germline CDR1 and CDR2: MDHEN and SYDVKM. The CDR3 DNA follows: TGTGCCAGCAGGTCGGGACAGCATTATGGCTACACCTTC. Translating it yields CASRSGQHYGYTF.

The CDR3 bases are TGTGCCAGCAGGGCACAGGGTTATGGGACCGGGGAGCTGTTTTTT. It translates to CASRAQGYGTGELFF. The chain recombines TRBV5-4 with TRBJ2-2, with TRBD1 as a possible D gene (6 bases). The V gene lost 5 bases and the J gene lost 5 bases, with 16 bases spanning the gap. Looked up from germline, CDR1 is SGHNT and CDR2 is YYREEE (reference sequence). The CDR3 sequence is 15 residues long.

The chain links TRBV27 to TRBJ2-5; the match to TRBD1 covers 7 bases. The end of the DNA fits TRBJ2-7 better, so the J call may be wrong. Germline V gene data show CDR1 as MNHEY and CDR2 as SMNVEV (reference sequence). The CDR3 extends over 12 amino acids. CDR3 protein: CASRGQTYEQYF. The CDR3, as DNA: TGTGCCAGCAGGGGACAGACCTACGAGCAGTACTTC.

The genes are TRBV7-2 and TRBJ1-4; no clear D gene. Germline loops: CDR1 SGHTA, CDR2 FQGNSA. The CDR3 is 12 amino acids. Trimming left V 5 bases short and J 4 bases short, with 5 bases between. The CDR3 region has the DNA TGTGCCAGCAGCCCCTATAATGAAAAACTGTTTTTT. Its translation: CASSPYNEKLFF.

This sequence joins TRBV7-9 and TRBJ2-4, with D unclear. Between the trimmed V and J ends, which lost 3 bases and 6 bases, there was a span of 6 bases. The CDR3 contains 12 residues. Germline V CDR1 and CDR2: SEHNR, FQNEAQ (reference sequence). The chain's CDR3 is CASSFGANIQYF. Here the CDR3 DNA reads TGTGCCAGCAGCTTCGGTGCAAACATTCAGTACTTC.

The chain recombines TRBV4-3 with TRBJ1-3; tentative D call: TRBD1 (5 bases). V was shortened by 3 bases and J by 0 bases, with 18 bases between the two germline ends. Per the germline V gene, CDR1 is LGHNA and CDR2 is YSLEER. The CDR3 is 18 amino acids. The CDR3 reads CASSHRGTGTGSGNTIYF. The CDR3 DNA follows: TGCGCCAGCAGCCATCGAGGGACGGGGACTGGCTCTGGAAACACCATATATTTT.

The rearrangement links TRBV27 to TRBJ1-6, with a weak D call TRBD1 (5 bases). Germline loops: CDR1 MNHEY, CDR2 SMNVEV (reference sequence). The V end was cut by 5 bases, the J end by 0 bases, with 11 bases between. CDR3 length: 16 residues. The DNA for the CDR3 is TGTGCCAGCAGTAAAGGGGTTGGCTCCTATAATTCACCCCTCCACTTT. It translates to CASSKGVGSYNSPLHF.

The genes are TRBV5-6 and TRBJ2-5; 7 positions match TRBD1. The J call may be faulty, since TRBJ2-7 better matches the DNA end. CDR3 length equals 14 residues. Per germline, CDR1 SGHDT and CDR2 YYEEEE. CDR3 loop: CASSPQGWPYEQYF. The CDR3 nucleotides are TGTGCCAGCAGCCCACAGGGGTGGCCCTACGAGCAGTACTTC.

The chain is built from TRBV5-1 and TRBJ2-7; 11 positions agree with TRBD1. The V gene's germline CDR1 is SGHRS and CDR2 YFSETQ. After removal of 4 bases from V and 5 bases from J, the junction contained 5 bases not matched to a gene. The CDR3 is made up of 14 amino acids. CDR3: CASSKGQGGHEQYF. CDR3 sequence (DNA): TGCGCCAGCAGCAAGGGACAGGGGGGACACGAGCAGTACTTC.

The V call is TRBV6-5, the J call TRBJ1-4, with 7 bases fitting TRBD1. J lost 8 bases, V lost 6 bases, and 12 bases had no gene match. The CDR3 spans 15 residues. The V gene's germline CDR1 is MNHEY and CDR2 SVGAGI. In DNA form, the CDR3 reads TGTGCCAGCAGCATGGTGACAGGGCCATTGGAAAAACTGTTTTTT. This gives the protein CASSMVTGPLEKLFF.

The chain carries TRBV14 and TRBJ2-1, with D perhaps matching TRBD1 (5 bases). V was pared by 4 bases and J by 10 bases, with 8 bases between. The CDR3 is made up of 11 amino acids. Germline V gene sequence: CDR1 SGHDN, CDR2 FVKESK. Written as DNA, the CDR3 is TGTGCCAGCAGCCTGAACAGGGAGCAGTTCTTC. Translated, it gives CASSLNREQFF.